This passage covers 16 T cell receptor beta chains from one sample sequenced in a study of T-cell reconstitution after alpha-beta-depleted transplantation in children. Preparation of the TCRbeta library was carried out with unique molecular identifiers. TCRdb re-analysed the PCR reads in MiXCR, keeping a single row per CDR3 protein. The profile shows some 290,000 distinct CDR3 sequences, roughly 25% of them singletons. This specimen was PBMCs, mostly from graft donor cells, taken 180 days after TCRalphabeta/CD19-depleted stem cell transplant. The receptors were sampled from a male patient under 18 who had a stem cell transplant for acute lymphoblastic leukemia, so the T cells may come from the graft donor.

In nucleotides, the CDR3 is TGTGCCAGCAGTTACTCGAGAGGTACAGATACGCAGTATTTT. Translated, it gives CASSYSRGTDTQYF. This chain uses TRBV6-5 with TRBJ2-3; D call uncertain. Germline V gene data show CDR1 as MNHEY and CDR2 as SVGAGI. The V end was cut by 0 bases, the J end by 3 bases, with 7 bases between. The CDR3 length is 14 residues.

In regard to this clonotype: The germline gene is not matched at one end of the junction; a read error may be the cause. The V gene is TRBV29-1, the J gene TRBJ2-1, with 7 bases aligning to TRBD2. The V gene's germline CDR1 is SQVTM and CDR2 ANQGSEA. CDR3 size: 17 residues. Written as DNA, the CDR3 is TGCTGCGTTGATCCCCTAAGGGAGGGTTATCAATTATATGAGCAGTTCTTC. Translating it yields CCVDPLREGYQLYEQFF.

This clonotype was seen more than once but under ten times. The genes are TRBV24-1 and TRBJ2-1; a weak D match, TRBD1 (6 bases). The CDR3 runs to 17 residues. V was cut by 5 bases and J by 8 bases, with 24 bases left in between. CDR1 and CDR2 (germline): KGHDR, SFDVKD. This CDR3 reads CATSVRGRGERDHEQFF. CDR3 coding DNA: TGTGCCACCAGTGTGCGTGGCAGGGGAGAAAGAGACCATGAGCAGTTCTTC.

The table lists this clonotype with many counts. V and J are TRBV10-3 and TRBJ2-7, with 9 bases that match TRBD1. Trimming cost V 6 bases and J 2 bases; bases outside gene matches: 5. The CDR3 sequence is 14 residues long. CDR1 is ENHRY and CDR2 is SYGVKD in the germline V gene. The CDR3 DNA sequence: TGTGCCATCAGGGACAGGGGCCCCACCTACGAGCAGTACTTC. Protein product: CAIRDRGPTYEQYF.

This clonotype occurred many times. The chain uses TRBV27 and TRBJ2-3; TRBD2 aligns across 7 bases. The CDR3 length is 14 residues. Germline trimming cut 3 bases from V and 6 bases from J; bases unmatched to any gene: 6. CDR1 MNHEY and CDR2 SMNVEV come from the germline V gene (reference sequence). Written as DNA, the CDR3 is TGTGCCAGCAGTTTGGAACTAGCGTTGGATACGCAGTATTTT. Translation gives CASSLELALDTQYF.

The rearrangement links TRBV4-1 to TRBJ2-4; 12 bases align to TRBD1. V shed 4 bases, J shed 0 bases, and the junction held 10 bases outside the gene matches. CDR3 length: 19 amino acids. CDR1 MGHRA and CDR2 YSYEKL come from the germline V gene. CDR3 in DNA: TGCGCCAGCAGCCGGTTGTGGGGACAGGGGGCTTTAGCCAAAAACATTCAGTACTTC. This encodes CASSRLWGQGALAKNIQYF.

This chain uses TRBV18 with TRBJ1-1; D may be TRBD1 (6 bases). CDR3 length: 14 residues. Germline CDR1 KGHSH, CDR2 LQKENI. V was cut by 0 bases and J by 6 bases, with 11 bases left in between. The CDR3: CASSPPRGLSEAFF. As DNA, the CDR3 is TGTGCCAGCTCACCACCGCGGGGGCTATCTGAAGCTTTCTTT.

This clonotype occurred many times. The chain links TRBV7-9 to TRBJ2-7; TRBD1 matches at 9 bases. This CDR3 comprises 14 residues. V shed 3 bases, J shed 6 bases, and the junction held 6 bases outside the gene matches. Germline CDR1 reads SEHNR; CDR2 reads FQNEAQ (reference sequence). The DNA of the CDR3 is TGTGCCAGCAGCTTTACAGGGGGCTATGGCGAGCAGTACTTC. Translating it yields CASSFTGGYGEQYF.

A remark on this clonotype: A read error may produce the germline difference seen at one junction end. The chain has TRBV5-1 and TRBJ2-7; 13 nucleotides agree with TRBD2. The CDR3 is 15 amino acids. The V gene's germline CDR1 is SGHRS and CDR2 YFSETQ. The CDR3 is CASSLGTSGSRNLDF. CDR3 coding DNA: TGCGCCAGCAGCTTGGGGACTAGCGGGAGTCGAAATCTGGACTTC. Looking up the rest from reference TRBV5-1 and TRBJ2-7 gives the full variable domain: KAGVTQTPRYLIKTRGQQVTLSCSPISGHRSVSWYQQTPGQGLQFLFEYFSETQRNKGNFPGRFSGRQFSNSRSEMNVSTLELGDSALYLCASSLGTSGSRNLDFGPGTRLTVT.

This chain uses TRBV20-1 with TRBJ2-7, with D uncertain. CDR3 length: 17 residues. Trimming shortened V by 3 bases and J by 2 bases, and 23 bases separated the two germline ends. The V gene's germline CDR1 is DFQATT and CDR2 SNEGSKA (reference sequence). CDR3 DNA: TGCAGTGCTAGGTCCCCGCTTGGGGTAGGAATTCCCTACGAGCAGTACTTC. Translated, it gives CSARSPLGVGIPYEQYF.

This clonotype was observed a handful of times. The gene calls are TRBV4-1 and TRBJ1-1; a possible D gene is TRBD1 (6 bases). Trimming stripped 4 bases from V and 7 bases from J, with 19 bases between. The CDR3 covers 15 residues. Germline V lookup: CDR1 MGHRA, CDR2 YSYEKL. DNA of the CDR3: TGCGCCAGCAGCCTCAAGGCAGGGGCGCGTAGTGAAGCTTTCTTT. Translating it yields CASSLKAGARSEAFF.

The table lists this clonotype with a few counts. The chain combines TRBV20-1 with TRBJ2-7; D remains ambiguous. V lost 0 bases to trimming and J lost 2 bases, with 11 bases between them. In germline, CDR1 is DFQATT, CDR2 SNEGSKA (reference sequence). The CDR3 is 14 residues long. The CDR3 DNA follows: TGCAGTGCTAGAGATAGACTCCTGGCCTACGAGCAGTACTTC. This gives the protein CSARDRLLAYEQYF.

This clonotype was recorded a few times. The gene calls are TRBV3-1 and TRBJ2-3, with no clear D. The CDR3 consists of 19 residues. V was cut by 1 base and J by 0 bases, with 20 bases left in between. The V gene's germline CDR1 is LGHDT and CDR2 YNNKEL (reference sequence). The CDR3: CASSQGVLHQSRSTDTQYF. As DNA, the CDR3 is TGTGCCAGCAGCCAAGGCGTCCTCCACCAGAGCCGGAGCACAGATACGCAGTATTTT.

The table lists this clonotype with a few counts. V gene TRBV5-1 combines with J gene TRBJ2-1; TRBD1 matches 12 bases. Germline assignment: CDR1 SGHRS and CDR2 YFSETQ. This CDR3 has 19 amino acids. V was clipped by 3 bases and J by 0 bases; unmatched bases: 10. The CDR3 reads CASSWDRGRGPSSYNEQFF. In DNA form, the CDR3 reads TGCGCCAGCAGCTGGGACAGGGGGCGCGGGCCAAGCTCCTACAATGAGCAGTTCTTC. Complete variable domain (other parts from reference TRBV5-1 and TRBJ2-1): KAGVTQTPRYLIKTRGQQVTLSCSPISGHRSVSWYQQTPGQGLQFLFEYFSETQRNKGNFPGRFSGRQFSNSRSEMNVSTLELGDSALYLCASSWDRGRGPSSYNEQFFGPGTRLTVL.

V and J are TRBV21-1 and TRBJ2-3. TRBV21-1 is given as a pseudogene. CDR3 length: 12 residues. The CDR3 loop reads CASSHTTDTQYF. CDR3 DNA: TGTGCCAGCAGCCACACTACAGATACGCAGTATTTT.

The chain couples TRBV28 to TRBJ2-7; weak D call: TRBD1 (6 bases). The CDR3 contains 15 residues. The V and J ends lost 3 bases and 5 bases respectively, with 17 bases between them. Germline loops: CDR1 MDHEN, CDR2 SYDVKM. The chain's CDR3 is CASSFRVAGAHEQYF. The CDR3 DNA sequence: TGTGCCAGCAGTTTTAGGGTGGCAGGGGCCCACGAGCAGTACTTC.